The text below deals with one TCR beta chain. Its cognate antigen has yet to be identified. One base away there is no much larger clone; base qualities are not given. The library was produced with 5' RACE. Instrument on record: Illumina HiSeq 2000. Template switching added a universal primer binding site, and the final cDNA carried a unique molecular identifier that allowed TCR cDNA molecules to be counted accurately. Specific primers in the conserved constant-segment region were used to synthesize first-strand cDNA for TCR alpha and beta chains. To control for contamination, every cDNA library carried two barcodes: a SMART-Mk sample barcode plus Illumina barcodes. TruSeq adapter sequences along with Illumina sample barcodes were introduced in two successive PCR steps. Sequencing of the TCR alpha and beta cDNA libraries was done on the Illumina HiSeq platform using custom primers. In the original analysis: Raw reads were processed with MiGEC to extract unique molecular identifiers, and MiXCR was used to determine CDR3 positions. For each individual, recombination models were inferred using an EM algorithm with the repgenHMM and IGoR tools. The analysis of shared clonotypes was done with the tcR package in R, with sharing normalized by the product of cloneset sizes. Out-of-frame nonproductive sequences were analyzed to study raw recombination free of thymic and clonal selection effects. The public reads were quality trimmed at Q25 with fastp and then assembled into clones with MiXCR by TCRdb, keeping productive beta chains. For every CDR3 protein sequence, its rows merge into one entry that carries the most common genes and DNA. TCRdb's processing, not the authors' own work, is the source of the V and J calls. In this sample the table shows around 1.7 million distinct CDR3 sequences, about 30% of which occur a single time. 0.25% to 0.3% of the sample is taken by the ten largest.

The sample originates from a study of identical twins (dated by TCRdb to 2016 to 2017). Study-wide context: To test whether fetal clonotypes persist, the study used deep sequencing on TCR alpha and beta repertoires from monozygotic twins, unrelated adults of various ages, and cord blood. To rule out contamination, the twin experiments were replicated at different times with different library preparation protocols.

Only healthy Caucasian donors were included. The CDR3 covers 12 residues, taking in both the cysteine and the phenylalanine. Only the CDR3 region is kept as DNA, spanning 36 bases read in frame from base 1. Per the germline V gene (reference sequence), DFQATT is the CDR1 and SNEGSKA is the CDR2. V has 3 bases trimmed and J has 7 bases trimmed; junction bases matching no gene number 5. Broad study findings and their caveats: Invariant T cells such as MAIT and iNKT could partly confound zero-insertion analyses, though diverse VJ usage argued against this for most clonotypes. Abundant cord blood beta clonotypes carried fewer insertions; young adult naive repertoires showed a weaker similar trend, while memory repertoires showed none. In monozygotic twins, recombination models systematically underestimated out-of-frame TCR alpha sharing, but the models matched the sharing seen between unrelated individuals. Out-of-frame TCR alpha sequences shared between twins showed an excess of low generation-probability sequences compared with coincidental sharing between unrelated individuals. Because the same donors could not be followed over many years, conclusions were based on cross-sectional statistical analysis. In beta out-of-frame sequences, excess twin sharing was weaker, because having fewer shared sequences lowered the signal-to-noise ratio.

The TCR sequence derives from a newborn girl in good health. Here the chain combines TRBV20-1 and TRBJ2-5; TRBD2 fits 7 bases in the junction. Sequenced material: cord blood. The encoded CDR3 is CSASLAEATQYF. The sequenced DNA: TGCAGTGCTAGCCTAGCGGAGGCGACCCAGTACTTC.